This T cell receptor (beta chain) was documented in a study of T cell responses to AZD1222 COVID-19 vaccine. Findings and limits, study-wide: Every sample of the repertoires postdated the peak T cell response. Clonal diversity may have been underestimated in mostly white British donors.

Clones were sequenced by immunoSEQ multiplex PCR, and TCRdb holds only the in-frame ones, with some missing. The top ten clones hold 9% to 13% of a sample with roughly 96,000 clones, roughly 88% of them seen once. On this clone itself: What it binds is not known.

Germline lookup yields CDR1 SQVTM and CDR2 ANQGSEA. Trimming took 6 bases from V and 4 from J, leaving 12 bases between them. This CDR3 spans 12 amino acids. The sequencing used peripheral blood, collected 28 days after the second AZD1222 dose. The chain links TRBV29-1 to TRBJ1-2; D unresolved. The clonotype originates from an adult who received the AZD1222 COVID-19 vaccine. CDR3 residues: CSVRQESYGYTF. The CDR3 nucleotides read TGCAGCGTCCGGCAGGAGAGCTATGGCTACACCTTC.